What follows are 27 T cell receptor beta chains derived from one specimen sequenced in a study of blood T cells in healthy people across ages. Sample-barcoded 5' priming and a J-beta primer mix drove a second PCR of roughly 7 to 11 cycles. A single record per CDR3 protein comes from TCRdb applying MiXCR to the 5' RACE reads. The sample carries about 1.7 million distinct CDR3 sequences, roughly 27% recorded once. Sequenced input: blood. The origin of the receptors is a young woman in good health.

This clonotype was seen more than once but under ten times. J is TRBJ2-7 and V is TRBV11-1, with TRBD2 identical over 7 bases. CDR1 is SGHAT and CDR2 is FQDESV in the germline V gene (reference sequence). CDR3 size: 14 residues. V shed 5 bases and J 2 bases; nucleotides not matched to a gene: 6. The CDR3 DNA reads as TGTGCCAGCAGCCCTAGGGAGGGGACCTACGAGCAGTACTTC. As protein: CASSPREGTYEQYF.

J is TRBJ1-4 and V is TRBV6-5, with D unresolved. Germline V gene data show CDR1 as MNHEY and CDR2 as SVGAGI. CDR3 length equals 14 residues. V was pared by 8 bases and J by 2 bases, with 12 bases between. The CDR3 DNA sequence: TGTGCCAGCGGCTTGGTGGGGACTAATGAAAAACTGTTTTTT. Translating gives CASGLVGTNEKLFF.

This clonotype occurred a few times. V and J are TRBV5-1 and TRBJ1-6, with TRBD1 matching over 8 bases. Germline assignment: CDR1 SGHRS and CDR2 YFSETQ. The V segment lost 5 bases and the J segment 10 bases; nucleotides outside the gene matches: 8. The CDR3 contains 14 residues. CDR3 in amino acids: CASRKTGGRSPLHF. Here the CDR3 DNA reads TGCGCCAGCAGGAAAACAGGGGGTAGGTCACCCCTCCACTTT.

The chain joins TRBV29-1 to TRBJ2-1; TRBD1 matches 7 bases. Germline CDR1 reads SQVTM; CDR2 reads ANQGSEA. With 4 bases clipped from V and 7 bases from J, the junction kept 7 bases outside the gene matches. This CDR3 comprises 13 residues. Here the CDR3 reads CSVVGGRGNEQFF. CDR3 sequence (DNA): TGCAGCGTTGTCGGAGGCAGGGGGAATGAGCAGTTCTTC.

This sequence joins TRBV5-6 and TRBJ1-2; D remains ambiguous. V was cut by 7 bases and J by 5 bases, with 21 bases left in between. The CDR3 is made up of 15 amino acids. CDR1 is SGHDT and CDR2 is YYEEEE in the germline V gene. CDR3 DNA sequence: TGTGCCAGCCGCCACCAGGCCAGAAGAGCATATGGCTACACCTTC. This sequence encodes CASRHQARRAYGYTF.

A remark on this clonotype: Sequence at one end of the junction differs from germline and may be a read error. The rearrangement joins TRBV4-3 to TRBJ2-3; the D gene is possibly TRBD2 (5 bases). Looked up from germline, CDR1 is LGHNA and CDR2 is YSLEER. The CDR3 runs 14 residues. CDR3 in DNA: TGCGCCAGCAGCCAAGCTAGCAGCACAGATGCGCAGTATTTT. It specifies CASSQASSTDAQYF.

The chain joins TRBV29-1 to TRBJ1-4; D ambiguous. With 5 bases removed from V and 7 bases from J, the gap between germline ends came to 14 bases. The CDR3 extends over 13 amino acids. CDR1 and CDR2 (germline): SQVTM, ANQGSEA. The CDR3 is CSVIGSTGEKLFF. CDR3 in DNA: TGCAGCGTTATCGGGTCGACGGGTGAAAAACTGTTTTTT.

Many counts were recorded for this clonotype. The CDR3 DNA is TGTGCCAGCAGCGGGACCGGAGATGGCTACACCTTC. This sequence encodes CASSGTGDGYTF. The V gene is TRBV7-9, the J gene TRBJ1-2; TRBD1 might be the D (5 bases). Trimming pared 5 bases from V and 6 bases from J, leaving 10 bases between. The V gene's germline CDR1 is SEHNR and CDR2 FQNEAQ (reference sequence). CDR3 length: 12 residues.

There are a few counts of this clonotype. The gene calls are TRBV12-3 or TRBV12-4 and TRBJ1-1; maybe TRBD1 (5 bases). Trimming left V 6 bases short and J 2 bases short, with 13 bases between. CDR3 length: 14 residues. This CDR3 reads CASRGTTRNTEAFF. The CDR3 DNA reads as TGTGCCAGCAGGGGGACTACTCGTAACACTGAAGCTTTCTTT.

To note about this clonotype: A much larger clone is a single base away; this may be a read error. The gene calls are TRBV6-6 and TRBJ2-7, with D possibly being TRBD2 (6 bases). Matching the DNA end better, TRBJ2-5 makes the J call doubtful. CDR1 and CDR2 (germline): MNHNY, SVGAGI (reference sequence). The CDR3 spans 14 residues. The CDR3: CASRGMWGEETQYF. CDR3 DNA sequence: TGTGCCAGCAGGGGCATGTGGGGGGAAGAGACCCAGTACTTC.

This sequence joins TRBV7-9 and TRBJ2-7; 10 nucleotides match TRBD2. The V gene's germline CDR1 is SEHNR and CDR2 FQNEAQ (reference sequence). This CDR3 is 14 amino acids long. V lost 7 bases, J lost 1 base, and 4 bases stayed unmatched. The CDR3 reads CASTSGRISYEQYF. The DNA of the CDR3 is TGTGCCAGCACTAGCGGGAGAATTTCCTACGAGCAGTACTTC.

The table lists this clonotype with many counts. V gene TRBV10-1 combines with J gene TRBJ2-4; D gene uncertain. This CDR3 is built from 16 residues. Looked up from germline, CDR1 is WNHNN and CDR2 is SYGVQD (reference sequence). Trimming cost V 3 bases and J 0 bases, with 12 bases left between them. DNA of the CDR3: TGCGCCAGCAGTGAATCGACATCTATAGCCAAAAACATTCAGTACTTC. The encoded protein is CASSESTSIAKNIQYF.

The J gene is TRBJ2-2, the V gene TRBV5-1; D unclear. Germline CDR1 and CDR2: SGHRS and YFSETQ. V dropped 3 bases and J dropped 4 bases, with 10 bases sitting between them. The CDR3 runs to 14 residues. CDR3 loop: CASSWSRATGELFF. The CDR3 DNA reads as TGCGCCAGCAGCTGGTCCCGGGCCACCGGGGAGCTGTTTTTT. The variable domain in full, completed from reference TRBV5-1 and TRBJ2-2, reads KAGVTQTPRYLIKTRGQQVTLSCSPISGHRSVSWYQQTPGQGLQFLFEYFSETQRNKGNFPGRFSGRQFSNSRSEMNVSTLELGDSALYLCASSWSRATGELFFGEGSRLTVL.

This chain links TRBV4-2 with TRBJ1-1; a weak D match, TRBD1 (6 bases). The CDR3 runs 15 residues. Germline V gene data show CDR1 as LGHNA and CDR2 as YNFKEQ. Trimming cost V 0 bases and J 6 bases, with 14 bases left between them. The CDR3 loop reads CASSQDKGGGAEAFF. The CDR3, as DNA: TGTGCCAGCAGCCAAGATAAAGGGGGAGGGGCTGAAGCTTTCTTT.

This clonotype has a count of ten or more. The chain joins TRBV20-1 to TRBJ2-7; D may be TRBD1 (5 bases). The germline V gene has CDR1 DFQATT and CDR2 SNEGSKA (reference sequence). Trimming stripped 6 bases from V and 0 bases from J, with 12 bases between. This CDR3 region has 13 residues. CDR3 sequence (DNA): TGCAGTGCCCTCGGCGGACACTCCTACGAGCAGTACTTC. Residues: CSALGGHSYEQYF.

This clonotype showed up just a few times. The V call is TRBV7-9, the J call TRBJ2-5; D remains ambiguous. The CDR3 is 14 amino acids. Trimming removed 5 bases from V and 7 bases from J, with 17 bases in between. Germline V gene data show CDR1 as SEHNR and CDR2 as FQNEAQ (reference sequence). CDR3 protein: CASSPAPWEGTQYF. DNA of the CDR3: TGTGCCAGCAGCCCCGCCCCATGGGAAGGGACCCAGTACTTC.

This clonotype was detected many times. The CDR3 region is CSAVGGQLASDTQYF. CDR3 nucleotide sequence: TGCAGCGCCGTCGGAGGCCAGCTAGCGTCAGATACGCAGTATTTT. This sequence joins TRBV29-1 and TRBJ2-3; D possibly corresponds to TRBD2 (6 bases). The CDR3 has 15 amino acids. The V gene lost 7 bases and the J gene lost 4 bases, with 21 bases spanning the gap. Germline CDR1 SQVTM, CDR2 ANQGSEA.

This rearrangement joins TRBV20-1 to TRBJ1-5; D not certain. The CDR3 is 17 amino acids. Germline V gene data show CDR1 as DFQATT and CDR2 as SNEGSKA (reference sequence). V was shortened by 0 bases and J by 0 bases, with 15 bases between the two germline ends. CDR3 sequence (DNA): TGCAGTGCTAGAGATCGCGGCCGTCCTTATAGCAATCAGCCCCAGCATTTT. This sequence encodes CSARDRGRPYSNQPQHF.

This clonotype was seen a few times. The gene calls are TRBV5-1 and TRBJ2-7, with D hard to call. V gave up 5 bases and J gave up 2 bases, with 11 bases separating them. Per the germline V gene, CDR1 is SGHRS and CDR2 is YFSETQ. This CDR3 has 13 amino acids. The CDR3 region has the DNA TGCGCCAGCAGGTCGACGCAGACCTACGAGCAGTACTTC. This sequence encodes CASRSTQTYEQYF.

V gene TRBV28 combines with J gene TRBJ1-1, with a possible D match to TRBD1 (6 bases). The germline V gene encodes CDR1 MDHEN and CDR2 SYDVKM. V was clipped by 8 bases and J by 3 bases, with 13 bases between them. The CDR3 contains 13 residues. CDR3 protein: CASGRQVDTEAFF. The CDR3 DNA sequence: TGTGCCAGCGGGAGACAGGTGGACACTGAAGCTTTCTTT.

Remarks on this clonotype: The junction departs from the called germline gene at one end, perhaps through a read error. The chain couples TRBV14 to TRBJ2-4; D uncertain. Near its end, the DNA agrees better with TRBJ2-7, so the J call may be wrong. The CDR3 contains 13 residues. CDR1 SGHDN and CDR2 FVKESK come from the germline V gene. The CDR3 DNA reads TGTGCCAGCAACCAAGTTTTAGAATACGAGCAGTACTTC. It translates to CASNQVLEYEQYF.

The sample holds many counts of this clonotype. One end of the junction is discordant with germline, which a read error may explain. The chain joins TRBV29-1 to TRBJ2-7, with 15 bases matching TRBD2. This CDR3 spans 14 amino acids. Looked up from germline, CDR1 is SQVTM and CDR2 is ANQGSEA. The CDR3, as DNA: TGCAGCGCCGGGACTAGCGGGAGGAATTACGCGCAGTACTTC. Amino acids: CSAGTSGRNYAQYF.

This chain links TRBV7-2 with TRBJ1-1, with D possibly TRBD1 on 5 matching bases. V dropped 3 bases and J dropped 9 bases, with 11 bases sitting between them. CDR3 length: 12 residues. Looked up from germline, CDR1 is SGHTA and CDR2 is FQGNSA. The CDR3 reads CASSFGQGQAFF. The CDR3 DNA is TGTGCCAGCAGCTTCGGTCAGGGCCAAGCTTTCTTT.

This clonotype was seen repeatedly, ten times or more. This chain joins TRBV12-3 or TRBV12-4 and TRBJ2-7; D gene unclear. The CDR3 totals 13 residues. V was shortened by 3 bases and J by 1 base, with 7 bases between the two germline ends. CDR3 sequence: CASSFTVSYEQYF. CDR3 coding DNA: TGTGCCAGCAGTTTCACCGTATCCTACGAGCAGTACTTC.

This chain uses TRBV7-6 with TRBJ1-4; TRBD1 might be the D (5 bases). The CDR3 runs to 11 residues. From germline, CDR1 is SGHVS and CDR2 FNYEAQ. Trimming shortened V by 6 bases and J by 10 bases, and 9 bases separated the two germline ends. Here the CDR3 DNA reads TGTGCCAGCAGTTCTCAGGGAAAACTGTTTTTT. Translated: CASSSQGKLFF.

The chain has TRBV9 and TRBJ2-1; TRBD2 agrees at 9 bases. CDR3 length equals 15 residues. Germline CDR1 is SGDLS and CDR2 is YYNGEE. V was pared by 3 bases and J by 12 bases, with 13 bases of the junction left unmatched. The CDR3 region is CASSGQAGGGRVQFF. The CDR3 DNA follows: TGTGCCAGCAGCGGCCAGGCGGGAGGGGGACGTGTGCAGTTCTTC. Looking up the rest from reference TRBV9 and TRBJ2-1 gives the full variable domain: DSGVTQTPKHLITATGQRVTLRCSPRSGDLSVYWYQQSLDQGLQFLIQYYNGEERAKGNILERFSAQQFPDLHSELNLSSLELGDSALYFCASSGQAGGGRVQFFGPGTRLTVL.

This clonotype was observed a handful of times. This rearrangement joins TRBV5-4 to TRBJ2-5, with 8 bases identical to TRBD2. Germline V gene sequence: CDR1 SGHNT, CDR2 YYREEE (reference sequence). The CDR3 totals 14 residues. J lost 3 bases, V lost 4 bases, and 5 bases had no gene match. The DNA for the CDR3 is TGTGCCAGCAGCCGAGCAGCGGGAGAAGAGACCCAGTACTTC. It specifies CASSRAAGEETQYF.